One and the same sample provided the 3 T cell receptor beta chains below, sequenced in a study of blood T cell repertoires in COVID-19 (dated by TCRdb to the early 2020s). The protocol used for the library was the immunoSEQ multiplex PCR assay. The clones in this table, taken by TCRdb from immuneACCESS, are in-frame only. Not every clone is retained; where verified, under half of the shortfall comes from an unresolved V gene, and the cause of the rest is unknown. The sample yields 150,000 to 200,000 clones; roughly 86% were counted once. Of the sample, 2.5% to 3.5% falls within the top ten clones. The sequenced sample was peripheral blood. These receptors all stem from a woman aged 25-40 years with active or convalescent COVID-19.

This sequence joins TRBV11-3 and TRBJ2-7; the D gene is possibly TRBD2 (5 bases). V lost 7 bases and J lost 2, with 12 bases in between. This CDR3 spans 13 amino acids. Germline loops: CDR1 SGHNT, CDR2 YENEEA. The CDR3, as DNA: TGTGCCAGCACAACCTTGGAGGCCTACGAGCAGTACTTC. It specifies CASTTLEAYEQYF.

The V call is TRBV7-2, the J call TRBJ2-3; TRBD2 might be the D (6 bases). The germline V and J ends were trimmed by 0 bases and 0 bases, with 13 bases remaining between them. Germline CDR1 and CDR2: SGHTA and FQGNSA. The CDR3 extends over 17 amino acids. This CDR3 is CASSLARLVQSTDTQYF. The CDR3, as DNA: TGTGCCAGCAGCTTAGCGCGACTAGTCCAAAGCACAGATACGCAGTATTTT.

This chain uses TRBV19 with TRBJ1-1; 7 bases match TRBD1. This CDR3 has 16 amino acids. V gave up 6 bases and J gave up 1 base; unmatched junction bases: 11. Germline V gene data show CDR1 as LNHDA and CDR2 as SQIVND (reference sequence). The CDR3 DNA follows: TGTGCCAGTAGCTCCGAGGGGGCCCCCTCGAACACTGAAGCTTTCTTT. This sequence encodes CASSSEGAPSNTEAFF.